The rows below give T cell receptor beta chains drawn from one sample of a study of blood T cell repertoires in COVID-19. Clones were sequenced by immunoSEQ multiplex PCR, and TCRdb holds only the in-frame ones, with some missing. The repertoire includes about 220,000 clones, 88% of them detected once, and just over 2.5% sits in the top ten. Sequenced: PBMCs or T cells enriched from blood (not recorded which). These receptors all stem from a woman aged 25 to 45 who had recovered from COVID-19. The CDR3 runs from the conserved cysteine through the conserved F or W. Each record gives: CDR3 DNA, CDR3 protein, V gene, CDR3 length, clone size, D gene, J gene. A D gene is named only where the DNA matches it firmly. Size is omitted from some rows. Given values are once, few, many or a class for expanded clones.

cdr3_nt: TGTGCCAGCAGCACCGAGACAGGGGACTGGGGTAACACTGAAGCTTTCTTT; cdr3_aa: CASSTETGDWGNTEAFF; v_call: TRBV12-1; cdr3_length: 17; clone_size: NA; d_call: NA; j_call: TRBJ1-1
cdr3_nt: TGTGCCAGCAGCCCCCAGGGGATCCCCGAGACCCAGTACTTC; cdr3_aa: CASSPQGIPETQYF; v_call: TRBV9; cdr3_length: 14; clone_size: NA; d_call: NA; j_call: TRBJ2-5
cdr3_nt: TGTGCCAGCAGCTTAGTGATAGGGAGTGCTGGAAACACCATATATTTT; cdr3_aa: CASSLVIGSAGNTIYF; v_call: TRBV7-8; cdr3_length: 16; clone_size: NA; d_call: NA; j_call: TRBJ1-3
cdr3_nt: TGCGCCAGCACGGGACTAGCTGGCGAGACCCAGTACTTC; cdr3_aa: CASTGLAGETQYF; v_call: TRBV10-2; cdr3_length: 13; clone_size: NA; d_call: TRBD2; j_call: TRBJ2-5
cdr3_nt: TGTGCCAGCAAGCCGTTCGGGGGAGGACGCAACAATGAGCAGTTCTTC; cdr3_aa: CASKPFGGGRNNEQFF; v_call: TRBV2; cdr3_length: 16; clone_size: once; d_call: NA; j_call: TRBJ2-1
cdr3_nt: TGTGCCAGCACCTGGCGCGGGACAGGGGATGAGCAGTTCTTC; cdr3_aa: CASTWRGTGDEQFF; v_call: TRBV27; cdr3_length: 14; clone_size: NA; d_call: TRBD1; j_call: TRBJ2-1
cdr3_nt: TGCGCCAGCAGCCAGGCCGCCGGCAGGGGCTATGGCTACACCTTC; cdr3_aa: CASSQAAGRGYGYTF; v_call: TRBV4-3; cdr3_length: 15; clone_size: NA; d_call: NA; j_call: TRBJ1-2
cdr3_nt: TGTGCCAGCAGCTTTTCTAGCGGGGTCGGCGAGACCCAGTACTTC; cdr3_aa: CASSFSSGVGETQYF; v_call: TRBV5-4; cdr3_length: 15; clone_size: once; d_call: TRBD2; j_call: TRBJ2-5
cdr3_nt: TGTGCCAGCAGCCCCTGGACAGGGTCCCCTTCCTACGAGCAGTACTTC; cdr3_aa: CASSPWTGSPSYEQYF; v_call: TRBV3-1/TRBV3-2; cdr3_length: 16; clone_size: NA; d_call: TRBD1; j_call: TRBJ2-7
cdr3_nt: TGCGCCAGCAGCTCGGGTCTGGAGGAGACCCAGTACTTC; cdr3_aa: CASSSGLEETQYF; v_call: TRBV5-1; cdr3_length: 13; clone_size: NA; d_call: NA; j_call: TRBJ2-5
cdr3_nt: TGTGCCAGCAGCCCCGACAGGTTCTCCTACGAGCAGTACTTC; cdr3_aa: CASSPDRFSYEQYF; v_call: TRBV7-3; cdr3_length: 14; clone_size: NA; d_call: NA; j_call: TRBJ2-7
cdr3_nt: TGTGCCAGCAGCCAAGAGGCGCGGGGGAGCACTGAAGCTTTCTTT; cdr3_aa: CASSQEARGSTEAFF; v_call: TRBV3-1/TRBV3-2; cdr3_length: 15; clone_size: NA; d_call: NA; j_call: TRBJ1-1
cdr3_nt: TGCAGCGTTGTACTAGCGGTCAATGAGCAGTTCTTC; cdr3_aa: CSVVLAVNEQFF; v_call: TRBV29-1; cdr3_length: 12; clone_size: NA; d_call: TRBD2; j_call: TRBJ2-1
cdr3_nt: TGTGCCAGCAGTTACTCGCGGGGCGAGCAGTACTTC; cdr3_aa: CASSYSRGEQYF; v_call: TRBV6-5; cdr3_length: 12; clone_size: NA; d_call: NA; j_call: TRBJ2-7
cdr3_nt: TGTGCCAGCAGCGCCGAGTGGGGGCCGAACAATGAGCAGTTCTTC; cdr3_aa: CASSAEWGPNNEQFF; v_call: TRBV9; cdr3_length: 15; clone_size: NA; d_call: NA; j_call: TRBJ2-1
cdr3_nt: TGTGCCACCAGCACCCGACAGGGGGCCAACGAGCAGTACTTC; cdr3_aa: CATSTRQGANEQYF; v_call: TRBV15; cdr3_length: 14; clone_size: few; d_call: TRBD1; j_call: TRBJ2-7
cdr3_nt: TGTGCCAGCAGCCAAACCCCGGGGGGGGAGACCCAGTACTTC; cdr3_aa: CASSQTPGGETQYF; v_call: TRBV3-1/TRBV3-2; cdr3_length: 14; clone_size: NA; d_call: TRBD2; j_call: TRBJ2-5
cdr3_nt: TGTGCCAGCCGGGACTTACACTTAGGAAATGAGCAGTTCTTC; cdr3_aa: CASRDLHLGNEQFF; v_call: TRBV2; cdr3_length: 14; clone_size: NA; d_call: NA; j_call: TRBJ2-1
cdr3_nt: TGTGCCAGCAGCCGAGGATACAGCTCCTACGAGCAGTACTTC; cdr3_aa: CASSRGYSSYEQYF; v_call: TRBV7-8; cdr3_length: 14; clone_size: few; d_call: NA; j_call: TRBJ2-7
cdr3_nt: TGTGCCAGCAGCTATACGGACTCTCTAACCTACGAGCAGTACTTC; cdr3_aa: CASSYTDSLTYEQYF; v_call: TRBV4-2; cdr3_length: 15; clone_size: NA; d_call: NA; j_call: TRBJ2-7
cdr3_nt: TGTGCCAGTAGTATACCCACTATGTCCGGGGAGCTGTTTTTT; cdr3_aa: CASSIPTMSGELFF; v_call: TRBV19; cdr3_length: 14; clone_size: NA; d_call: NA; j_call: TRBJ2-2
cdr3_nt: TGTGCCAGCACCCTAGGGACAGGGAAAACAGATACGCAGTATTTT; cdr3_aa: CASTLGTGKTDTQYF; v_call: TRBV2; cdr3_length: 15; clone_size: NA; d_call: TRBD1; j_call: TRBJ2-3
cdr3_nt: TGTGCCAGCAGCCCTAGGGGGGGGGACACTGAAGCTTTCTTT; cdr3_aa: CASSPRGGDTEAFF; v_call: TRBV5-4; cdr3_length: 14; clone_size: NA; d_call: NA; j_call: TRBJ1-1
cdr3_nt: TGTGCCAGCAGCGCAACGGACTACCAAAATTCACCCCTCCACTTT; cdr3_aa: CASSATDYQNSPLHF; v_call: TRBV7-6; cdr3_length: 15; clone_size: NA; d_call: NA; j_call: TRBJ1-6
cdr3_nt: TGTGCCAGTAGTCCTATCGGGATAAACTATGGCTACACCTTC; cdr3_aa: CASSPIGINYGYTF; v_call: TRBV19; cdr3_length: 14; clone_size: NA; d_call: NA; j_call: TRBJ1-2
cdr3_nt: TGTGCCAGCAGCCAAGAGGACGGGGGGGCCAGGAATGAGCAGTTCTTC; cdr3_aa: CASSQEDGGARNEQFF; v_call: TRBV4-2; cdr3_length: 16; clone_size: NA; d_call: TRBD2; j_call: TRBJ2-1
cdr3_nt: TGTGCCAGCTCACTCCGGGACAGCTCCTATGGCTACACCTTC; cdr3_aa: CASSLRDSSYGYTF; v_call: TRBV18; cdr3_length: 14; clone_size: NA; d_call: TRBD1; j_call: TRBJ1-2
cdr3_nt: TGTGCCAGCAGCCTTGCGCTGGGACAGGTACCCTATGGCTACACCTTC; cdr3_aa: CASSLALGQVPYGYTF; v_call: TRBV5-4; cdr3_length: 16; clone_size: NA; d_call: TRBD1; j_call: TRBJ1-2
cdr3_nt: TGCAGCGTTGAAGATCTGTCAGGGTATGGCTACACCTTC; cdr3_aa: CSVEDLSGYGYTF; v_call: TRBV29-1; cdr3_length: 13; clone_size: once; d_call: NA; j_call: TRBJ1-2
cdr3_nt: TGTGCCAGCAGCCAAGAGATAGGCAGGGGATTATCCTACGAGCAGTACTTC; cdr3_aa: CASSQEIGRGLSYEQYF; v_call: TRBV3-1/TRBV3-2; cdr3_length: 17; clone_size: NA; d_call: NA; j_call: TRBJ2-7
cdr3_nt: TGTGCCAGCTTGTATGGGGGGGCCAATGAGCAGTTCTTC; cdr3_aa: CASLYGGANEQFF; v_call: TRBV12-3/TRBV12-4; cdr3_length: 13; clone_size: once; d_call: NA; j_call: TRBJ2-1
cdr3_nt: TGTGCCAGCAGCCCAGGGGGCGGGATTTACGAAAAACTGTTTTTT; cdr3_aa: CASSPGGGIYEKLFF; v_call: TRBV5-6; cdr3_length: 15; clone_size: NA; d_call: TRBD1; j_call: TRBJ1-4
cdr3_nt: TGTGCCAGCAGTTCGGACAGAAAGGGTTCTAACTATGGCTACACCTTC; cdr3_aa: CASSSDRKGSNYGYTF; v_call: TRBV6-5; cdr3_length: 16; clone_size: NA; d_call: NA; j_call: TRBJ1-2
cdr3_nt: TGTGCCAGCAGCCAAGGGACACCCTTTCCCTACGAGCAGTACTTC; cdr3_aa: CASSQGTPFPYEQYF; v_call: TRBV3-1/TRBV3-2; cdr3_length: 15; clone_size: NA; d_call: NA; j_call: TRBJ2-7
cdr3_nt: TGTGCCAGCAGCCTAGGTCGGGGGGCGAAGACTGAAGCTTTCTTT; cdr3_aa: CASSLGRGAKTEAFF; v_call: TRBV7-2; cdr3_length: 15; clone_size: few; d_call: NA; j_call: TRBJ1-1
cdr3_nt: TGTGCCATCGCCCCCCGGGACAGGGGCTATGGCTACACCTTC; cdr3_aa: CAIAPRDRGYGYTF; v_call: TRBV2; cdr3_length: 14; clone_size: NA; d_call: TRBD1; j_call: TRBJ1-2
cdr3_nt: TGCGCCAGCAGCTTGGCCCCAGGGAACGTCGTCAATGAGCAGTTCTTC; cdr3_aa: CASSLAPGNVVNEQFF; v_call: TRBV5-1; cdr3_length: 16; clone_size: NA; d_call: NA; j_call: TRBJ2-1
cdr3_nt: TGTGCCAGCTCACCGGTTTTCCCGGGACAGAATAATCAGCCCCAGCATTTT; cdr3_aa: CASSPVFPGQNNQPQHF; v_call: TRBV18; cdr3_length: 17; clone_size: NA; d_call: TRBD1; j_call: TRBJ1-5
cdr3_nt: TGTGCCAGCAGCCACAGCGGGGGGGGCCTTAATGAGCAGTTCTTC; cdr3_aa: CASSHSGGGLNEQFF; v_call: TRBV3-1/TRBV3-2; cdr3_length: 15; clone_size: NA; d_call: TRBD2; j_call: TRBJ2-1
cdr3_nt: TGTGCCAGCAGCGTAGGACTAGCGGGCACCGGGGAGCTGTTTTTT; cdr3_aa: CASSVGLAGTGELFF; v_call: TRBV9; cdr3_length: 15; clone_size: NA; d_call: TRBD2; j_call: TRBJ2-2
cdr3_nt: TGTGCCATCAGTGGGGTCGGTAACAGGGAAGAGACCCAGTACTTC; cdr3_aa: CAISGVGNREETQYF; v_call: TRBV10-3; cdr3_length: 15; clone_size: NA; d_call: NA; j_call: TRBJ2-5
cdr3_nt: TGTGCCAGCAGTTGGGACACCGAGGTCGAGCAGTACTTC; cdr3_aa: CASSWDTEVEQYF; v_call: TRBV5-4; cdr3_length: 13; clone_size: NA; d_call: NA; j_call: TRBJ2-7
cdr3_nt: TGTGCCAGCAGTGAGGCAGGGAAACCCGCGAACACCGGGGAGCTGTTTTTT; cdr3_aa: CASSEAGKPANTGELFF; v_call: TRBV6-1; cdr3_length: 17; clone_size: NA; d_call: NA; j_call: TRBJ2-2
cdr3_nt: TGTGCCAGCAGCTTGGAGACCCTCCGGGGGATCCAAGAGACCCAGTACTTC; cdr3_aa: CASSLETLRGIQETQYF; v_call: TRBV11-2; cdr3_length: 17; clone_size: NA; d_call: NA; j_call: TRBJ2-5
cdr3_nt: TGTGCCAGTAGTATACTAGGGGCGCAAGGCAATCAGCCCCAGCATTTT; cdr3_aa: CASSILGAQGNQPQHF; v_call: TRBV19; cdr3_length: 16; clone_size: NA; d_call: NA; j_call: TRBJ1-5